This TCR beta chain was obtained from a study of shared T cell receptors in the human thymus. The V gene's germline CDR1 is MGHRA and CDR2 YSYEKL. V dropped 0 bases and J dropped 5 bases, with 12 bases sitting between them. The length of the CDR3 is 15 residues. Generated by immunoSEQ multiplex PCR, the TCRdb table keeps only in-frame clones and is missing some. Of about 380,000 clones in the sample, just under 95% were seen once. The V call is TRBV4-1, the J call TRBJ2-3, with D tentatively TRBD1 (6 bases). Material for sequencing was thymocytes. This receptor was taken from a human donor. The chain's CDR3 is CASSQETGIRDTQYF. DNA of the CDR3: TGCGCCAGCAGCCAAGAAACAGGGATCCGAGATACGCAGTATTTT.